These 5 T cell receptor beta chains were sequenced from one sample in a study of cytomegalovirus exposure and HLA in healthy donors. The PCR employed 60 Vbeta primers together with 13 Jbeta primers. The method was immunoSEQ multiplex PCR; TCRdb's version includes in-frame clones alone and lacks a portion of them. The table lists 120,000 to 150,000 clones, about 85% of them singletons. The sample consisted of PBMCs. These receptors came from a boy between 2 and 10 years old in good health and CMV-seronegative.

The sample holds one count of this clone. The chain recombines TRBV19 with TRBJ2-3; D uncertain. The CDR3 spans 16 residues. The germline V and J ends were trimmed by 1 base and 6 bases, with 17 bases remaining between them. Per the germline V gene, CDR1 is LNHDA and CDR2 is SQIVND (reference sequence). CDR3 sequence: CASSIGFADPPDTQYF. The DNA for the CDR3 is TGTGCCAGTAGTATAGGGTTCGCGGATCCTCCGGATACGCAGTATTTT.

The chain carries TRBV5-5 and TRBJ2-3, with 12 positions matching TRBD2. The CDR3 length is 17 residues. The V segment lost 0 bases and the J segment 2 bases; nucleotides outside the gene matches: 4. The germline V gene has CDR1 SGHKS and CDR2 YYEKEE (reference sequence). The CDR3 sequence is CASSLAGTSGSTDTQYF. The DNA for the CDR3 is TGTGCCAGCAGCTTGGCCGGGACTAGCGGGTCCACAGATACGCAGTATTTT.

Worth noting for this clone: Germline and junction disagree at one end, which may indicate a read error. The rearrangement links TRBV7-9 to TRBJ2-7; 8 positions match TRBD2. Per germline, CDR1 SEHNR and CDR2 FQNEAQ (reference sequence). The CDR3 totals 15 residues. The CDR3 sequence: CSSSSTSGNTYEQYF. The DNA of the CDR3 is TGTTCCAGCAGCTCTACTAGCGGCAACACCTACGAGCAGTACTTC.

The rearrangement joins TRBV7-2 to TRBJ2-3, with D possibly matching TRBD1 (6 bases). The V end lost 4 bases, the J end lost 1 base, and 9 bases lay between the germline ends. Germline lookup yields CDR1 SGHTA and CDR2 FQGNSA. This CDR3 has 14 amino acids. The CDR3 sequence: CASSSQGRTDTQYF. In nucleotides, the CDR3 is TGTGCCAGCAGCTCACAGGGCCGCACAGATACGCAGTATTTT.

The V call is TRBV6-5, the J call TRBJ1-4; no definite D call. The ends were cut back, 7 bases at V and 8 bases at J, with 20 bases in the middle. The CDR3 is 15 residues long. The germline gives CDR1 MNHEY, CDR2 SVGAGI. CDR3 nucleotide sequence: TGTGCCAGCAAGTTAATCGCGGGTCGTTTCGAAAAACTGTTTTTT. Protein sequence: CASKLIAGRFEKLFF.